This T cell receptor (beta chain) stems from a study of graft-versus-host responses after intestinal transplantation (dated by TCRdb to 2020 to 2023). Turning to the overall study: Multivisceral, liver-intestinal, or isolated intestinal transplants were received by the recipients. Instead of going to the commercial service, samples from a few later patients were sequenced in-house on an Illumina MiSeq and processed with MiXCR. Every recipient was given anti-thymocyte globulin induction, followed by roughly 3 years of maintenance tacrolimus and steroids. To identify alloreactive clones, pre-transplant mixed lymphocyte reaction products were sequenced and then compared with unstimulated pre-transplant donor and recipient T cells. A peak of at least 4% donor T cells among recipient peripheral blood mononuclear cells was the definition used for donor T cell macrochimerism. Graft-versus-host and host-versus-graft alloreactive T cell clones were tracked in the graft, circulation and bone marrow after intestinal transplantation using bulk TCR-beta CDR3 sequencing. A cohort of about two dozen intestinal transplant recipients, including one retransplant, was enrolled, and 3 patients lacking pretransplant specimens were excluded. Paper-wide results and their limitations: GvH clones were found in recipient bone marrow, and some of the GvH clones appeared earlier in ileal mucosa or blood, which is consistent with an intestinal mucosal origin. Early after transplant, peak levels of circulating GvH clones were associated with declines in HvG clones. High GvH to HvG T cell clonal ratios were observed in the allografts of patients with donor T cell macrochimerism. The conclusions were limited by the relatively low number and heterogeneity of the intestinal transplant patients.

The germline V gene yields MGHRA for CDR1 and YSYEKL for CDR2. Including cysteine and phenylalanine, the CDR3 has 16 amino acids. The read is trimmed to its CDR3 DNA, 48 bases read in frame from base 1. The junction shows trimming of 0 bases on V and 2 bases on J, and the gene matches do not reach 5 bases of it. Note on this clone: The clone's antigen remains unknown. No per-base quality is available; no much larger clone lies one base away.

Libraries were made using the immunoSEQ multiplex PCR assay. For most patients, genomic DNA was isolated with the Qiagen DNeasy Blood and Tissue Kit and sent frozen to Adaptive Biotechnologies for TCR sequencing. High-throughput TCR-beta CDR3 sequencing of genomic DNA from most patients was performed by Adaptive Biotechnologies. Regarding the original processing steps: TCR sequencing data were retrieved from Adaptive's ImmunoSEQ software for 15 to 20 patients, whereas three other patients were processed with MiXCR and VDJtools. CD4 versus CD8 sorting errors were corrected by removing sequences found in both subsets at a frequency ratio below 5:1. Because the origin of CDR3 nucleotide sequences shared between donor and recipient could not be assigned, those sequences were removed. To be classed as alloreactive, a clone needed at least 2-fold expansion over unstimulated cells and a minimum CFSE-low frequency of 0.002% (template counts) or 0.001% (read counts). A clone was considered mappable if detected in the sequenced pre-transplant spleen, lymph node, or MLR CFSE-low populations of the donor or recipient. Cumulative frequency of alloreactive clones was calculated as a percentage of all sequences weighted by copy number. The table was pulled from immuneACCESS by TCRdb, which kept in-frame rearrangements only. Such tables lose some clones; where checked, under half of the loss comes from unresolved V genes, and the rest has no known cause. Clone size and the V and J calls come from that table; the DNA yielded D and trimming. This sample gives 85,000 to 90,000 clones in total; approximately 90% of them show up just once. The ten largest clones take up about 0.34% of the sample.

The sample's time point label, decoded: cells obtained before transplantation from donor or recipient. CD3+CD4+ and CD3+CD8+ populations were FACS-sorted from unstimulated pre-transplant donor and recipient cells taken from spleen or lymph nodes. This clonotype originated in a human donor who was the organ donor for an intestinal transplant. The sample was unstimulated CD4+ T cells sorted from spleen or lymph node cells, taken before transplant. The chain is assembled from TRBV4-1 and TRBJ2-3; TRBD2 matches 7 bases in the middle. At the DNA level, the sequence is TGCGCCAGCAGCCAAGAAGCGGGACTATCCACAGATACGCAGTATTTT. It encodes CASSQEAGLSTDTQYF.